A single sample is the source of the 13 T cell receptor beta chains below, sequenced in a study of cytomegalovirus exposure and HLA in healthy donors. Researchers ran the PCR with 60 Vbeta and 13 Jbeta primers. Clones were sequenced by immunoSEQ multiplex PCR, and TCRdb holds only the in-frame ones, with some missing. The sample consists of approximately 74,000 clones, about 71% of them appearing once. Sequencing was carried out using PBMCs. The receptors originated from a woman between 35 and 50 years old in good health and CMV-seronegative.

This rearrangement joins TRBV30 to TRBJ1-3; TRBD1 agrees at 7 bases. CDR1 is GTSNPN, CDR2 SVGIG, per germline (reference sequence). J gave up 0 bases and V 0 bases, and 8 bases lay outside the gene matches. The length of the CDR3 is 17 residues. For the CDR3, the DNA is TGTGCCTGGAGTGTACGCAGGGGGAAGGGCTCTGGAAACACCATATATTTT. Translating gives CAWSVRRGKGSGNTIYF.

This chain connects TRBV7-3 to TRBJ2-5; TRBD2 aligns across 14 bases. The CDR3 has 18 residues. Germline lookup yields CDR1 SGHTA and CDR2 FQGTGA. With 5 bases clipped from V and 2 bases from J, the junction kept 10 bases outside the gene matches. The CDR3 DNA reads TGTGCCAGCAGCCTCAGACTAGCGGGAGGGCCTAGGCAAGAGACCCAGTACTTC. Its translation is CASSLRLAGGPRQETQYF.

V gene TRBV6-5 combines with J gene TRBJ2-3; D not certain. Germline CDR1 MNHEY, CDR2 SVGAGI. This CDR3 is 13 amino acids long. The V end was cut by 8 bases, the J end by 8 bases, with 17 bases between. CDR3 sequence: CASRDVSMSTQYF. Written as DNA, the CDR3 is TGTGCCAGCCGAGATGTCTCCATGTCTACGCAGTATTTT.

The V call is TRBV7-9, the J call TRBJ2-1; tentatively, D is TRBD2 (6 bases). CDR1 and CDR2 (germline): SEHNR, FQNEAQ (reference sequence). The CDR3 loop spans 13 amino acids. Deletions cut 2 bases from V and 5 bases from J, with 7 bases between. The CDR3 spells CASSLTSNNEQFF. The CDR3 DNA is TGTGCCAGCAGCTTAACTAGCAACAATGAGCAGTTCTTC. Complete variable domain (other parts from reference TRBV7-9 and TRBJ2-1): DTGVSQNPRHKITKRGQNVTFRCDPISEHNRLYWYRQTLGQGPEFLTYFQNEAQLEKSRLLSDRFSAERPKGSFSTLEIQRTEQGDSAMYLCASSLTSNNEQFFGPGTRLTVL.

About this clone: In this CDR3 the conserved last residue, phenylalanine or tryptophan, is missing, so a read error is likely. The DNA is omitted, as the CDR3 cannot be located on it reliably, and the CDR3 follows TCRdb's listing. The genes are TRBV12-5 and TRBJ2-4; TRBD1 is the table's D call and was not checked against the DNA. Germline values: CDR1 LGHNT, CDR2 FRNRAP. The CDR3 spans 11 amino acids, including both terminal residues. The CDR3 loop reads CASGLRGRLGN.

This clone was observed a few times. The rearrangement joins TRBV14 to TRBJ1-1; D may be TRBD1 (5 bases). This CDR3 has 12 residues. Germline CDR1 SGHDN, CDR2 FVKESK. The V end lost 6 bases, the J end lost 7 bases, and 12 bases lay between the germline ends. The chain's CDR3 is CASSPGGGEAFF. CDR3 coding DNA: TGTGCCAGCAGTCCGGGGGGTGGTGAAGCTTTCTTT.

The J gene is TRBJ2-5, the V gene TRBV29-1; no reliable D call. Germline lookup yields CDR1 SQVTM and CDR2 ANQGSEA. The CDR3 loop spans 13 amino acids. Trimming stripped 5 bases from V and 1 base from J, with 11 bases between. The CDR3 region has the DNA TGCAGCGTTCGGTTACAGCCCCAAGAGACCCAGTACTTC. It yields the protein CSVRLQPQETQYF.

This clone was seen only once. The rearrangement joins TRBV7-2 to TRBJ2-1, with TRBD2 matching over 7 bases. The germline V gene encodes CDR1 SGHTA and CDR2 FQGNSA. After removal of 3 bases from V and 3 bases from J, the junction contained 2 bases not matched to a gene. The CDR3 contains 14 residues. In nucleotides, the CDR3 is TGTGCCAGCAGCTTGGGCGGGAGCTACAATGAGCAGTTCTTC. It encodes CASSLGGSYNEQFF.

This sequence joins TRBV6-6 and TRBJ1-5; 7 nucleotides align to TRBD1. The germline gives CDR1 MNHNY, CDR2 SVGAGI (reference sequence). The CDR3 covers 16 residues. V trimming: 4 bases; J trimming: 0 bases; junction bases outside the gene matches: 6. The CDR3 sequence: CASSSGQAGSNQPQHF. The DNA of the CDR3 is TGTGCCAGCAGTTCTGGACAGGCAGGTAGCAATCAGCCCCAGCATTTT.

As regards this clone: A junction boundary mismatches the germline segment, possibly from a read error. V is TRBV4-1 and J is TRBJ1-3, with a tentative D call TRBD1 (6 bases). The CDR3 has 15 amino acids. The germline gives CDR1 MGHRA, CDR2 YSYEKL. The CDR3 loop is CASSEDRFSGNTIYF. Written as DNA, the CDR3 is TGCGCCAGCAGCGAAGACAGGTTTTCTGGAAACACCATATATTTT.

The chain couples TRBV4-2 to TRBJ2-1, with TRBD1 as a possible D gene (7 bases). The ends were cut back, 0 bases at V and 4 bases at J, with 22 bases in the middle. Germline V lookup: CDR1 LGHNA, CDR2 YNFKEQ. The CDR3 consists of 19 residues. This CDR3 is CASSQDPGQGVSGYNEQFF. The DNA of the CDR3 is TGTGCCAGCAGCCAAGATCCTGGCCAGGGGGTTAGCGGATACAATGAGCAGTTCTTC.

The chain carries TRBV7-9 and TRBJ2-5, with TRBD2 matching over 7 bases. This CDR3 comprises 15 residues. Trimming removed 5 bases from V and 5 bases from J; junction bases left unmatched: 11. CDR1 and CDR2 (germline): SEHNR, FQNEAQ (reference sequence). DNA for the CDR3: TGTGCCAGCAGCCCCGGGACTCTCGGGAGGGAGACCCAGTACTTC. Translating gives CASSPGTLGRETQYF.

The chain joins TRBV6-5 to TRBJ2-7, with 9 bases matching TRBD1. V lost 6 bases to trimming and J lost 3 bases; unmatched junction nucleotides: 6. CDR3 length equals 14 residues. From germline, CDR1 is MNHEY and CDR2 SVGAGI. The CDR3 DNA reads as TGTGCCAGCAGCCCGGACAGGGGAGGCTACGAGCAGTACTTC. Translated: CASSPDRGGYEQYF.